Listed below are T cell receptor beta chains from one sample, sequenced in a study of Ad26.COV2.S vaccination and SARS-CoV-2 variants. TCRdb's copy holds only in-frame clones and misses some; the assay was immunoSEQ multiplex PCR. The repertoire includes fewer than 900,000 clones, 89% of them detected once, and over 1.3% sits in the top ten. The specimen was peripheral blood, collected in a trial of Ad26.COV2.S vaccine versus placebo. Receptor source: a person between 18 and 65 years old who received the Ad26.COV2.S COVID-19 vaccine or a placebo. Both conserved end residues are part of each CDR3. A D gene is named only where the DNA matches it firmly. The size of a clone is reported for some rows only, either as once, few or many, or as a class for expanded clones.

NA	15	TRBJ2-5	NA	TRBV5-1	TGCGCCAGCACCCGAAACAGCGGCGGAGGAGAGACCCAGTACTTC	CASTRNSGGGETQYF
TRBD2	15	TRBJ2-1	NA	TRBV4-2	TGTGCCAGCAGCCCATTAGCGGGAGGAGGCAATGAGCAGTTCTTC	CASSPLAGGGNEQFF
NA	15	TRBJ1-2	once	TRBV29-1	TGCAGCGTTGAACCACAGGGTGCGCGGTTCGATGGCTACACCTTC	CSVEPQGARFDGYTF
TRBD2	17	TRBJ2-3	NA	TRBV7-6	TGTGCCAGCAGCTTATTAGCGGGGGGGAGGAGCACAGATACGCAGTATTTT	CASSLLAGGRSTDTQYF
NA	13	TRBJ1-2	NA	TRBV30	TGTGCCTGGAGTCCCTACAGGGACTATGGCTACACCTTC	CAWSPYRDYGYTF
NA	14	TRBJ2-1	NA	TRBV14	TGTGCCAGCAGCCAAGTGCTAGGGTCGGGTGAGCAGTTCTTC	CASSQVLGSGEQFF
NA	13	TRBJ2-3	NA	TRBV11-1	TGTGCCAGCAGACTCAGAGGCACAGATACGCAGTATTTT	CASRLRGTDTQYF
NA	14	TRBJ2-6	NA	TRBV7-9	TGTGCCAGCAGCTCCTGGGGCGGGGCCAACGTCCTGACTTTC	CASSSWGGANVLTF
TRBD2	18	TRBJ2-1	NA	TRBV30	TGTGCCTGGAGCCTCGCACTAGCGGGCCTTAGCTCCTACAATGAGCAGTTCTTC	CAWSLALAGLSSYNEQFF
NA	13	TRBJ2-5	NA	TRBV12-3/TRBV12-4	TGTGCCAGCAGAGTAACGGGATTGGAGACCCAGTACTTC	CASRVTGLETQYF